A single sample is the source of the 19 T cell receptor beta chains below, sequenced in a study of cytomegalovirus exposure and HLA in healthy donors. With 60 Vbeta and 13 Jbeta primers, the PCR was carried out. Clones were sequenced by immunoSEQ multiplex PCR, and TCRdb holds only the in-frame ones, with some missing. The sample shows roughly 150,000 clones, 82% of them seen only once. Material: PBMCs. The receptors originated from a girl between 5 and 17 years old in good health and CMV-seropositive.

This clone appeared a few times. The CDR3 nucleotides are TGTGCCAGCAGTGTAGTGGGGGGTCATACTATGGGCTACACCTTC. It is translated as CASSVVGGHTMGYTF. The chain has TRBV27 and TRBJ1-2; D may be TRBD1 (5 bases). Germline CDR1 MNHEY, CDR2 SMNVEV (reference sequence). Trimming pared 5 bases from V and 8 bases from J, leaving 21 bases between. This CDR3 spans 15 amino acids.

This clone was picked up a small number of times. V usage is TRBV28 and J usage is TRBJ1-4; unclear D gene. CDR1 and CDR2 (germline): MDHEN, SYDVKM. V lost 5 bases, J lost 0 bases, and 10 bases lay in between. The CDR3 runs to 15 residues. This CDR3 reads CASSPYYATNEKLFF. The CDR3 bases are TGTGCCAGCAGTCCATACTACGCAACTAATGAAAAACTGTTTTTT.

The V gene is TRBV11-1, the J gene TRBJ2-7; no clear D. This CDR3 region has 16 residues. CDR1 is SGHAT and CDR2 is FQDESV in the germline V gene (reference sequence). Trimming left V 1 base short and J 5 bases short, with 18 bases between. The CDR3 nucleotides are TGTGCCAGCAGCTTAGAAGGCCGAGACACCCAACACGAGCAGTACTTC. It is translated as CASSLEGRDTQHEQYF.

This chain connects TRBV19 to TRBJ2-3; 7 bases match TRBD2. Germline values: CDR1 LNHDA, CDR2 SQIVND (reference sequence). The CDR3 consists of 16 residues. After removal of 3 bases from V and 7 bases from J, the junction contained 13 bases not matched to a gene. The CDR3 region is CASSMSGVHPLNTQYF. In nucleotides, the CDR3 is TGTGCCAGTAGTATGAGCGGGGTTCACCCCTTAAATACGCAGTATTTT.

This chain connects TRBV11-3 to TRBJ2-1; weak D call: TRBD1 (6 bases). The germline V and J ends were trimmed by 4 bases and 8 bases, with 18 bases remaining between them. The CDR3 totals 15 residues. From germline, CDR1 is SGHNT and CDR2 YENEEA. CDR3 region: CASSSGAQGRDEQFF. DNA for the CDR3: TGTGCCAGCAGCTCAGGCGCACAGGGTAGGGATGAGCAGTTCTTC.

The chain links TRBV28 to TRBJ1-5, with a tentative D call TRBD1 (6 bases). Germline CDR1 MDHEN, CDR2 SYDVKM. The germline V and J ends were trimmed by 6 bases and 0 bases, with 9 bases remaining between them. This CDR3 region has 14 residues. The CDR3 nucleotides are TGTGCCAGCAGAACAGGGTATAGCAATCAGCCCCAGCATTTT. As protein: CASRTGYSNQPQHF.

The gene calls are TRBV27 and TRBJ1-2; the D is unclear. This CDR3 comprises 13 residues. V dropped 3 bases and J dropped 1 base, with 6 bases sitting between them. Germline lookup yields CDR1 MNHEY and CDR2 SMNVEV (reference sequence). Here the CDR3 DNA reads TGTGCCAGCAGTTTTAACATTAACTATGGCTACACCTTC. The encoded protein is CASSFNINYGYTF.

The gene calls are TRBV30 and TRBJ2-7; D possibly corresponds to TRBD2 (6 bases). V lost 5 bases to trimming and J lost 0 bases, with 8 bases between them. Germline values: CDR1 GTSNPN, CDR2 SVGIG (reference sequence). The CDR3 is 12 amino acids. The CDR3 is CAWGGGSYEQYF. The CDR3 DNA reads TGTGCCTGGGGGGGAGGCTCCTACGAGCAGTACTTC. The entire variable domain, with the rest obtained from reference TRBV30 and TRBJ2-7, is as follows: SQTIHQWPATLVQPVGSPLSLECTVEGTSNPNLYWYRQAAGRGLQLLFYSVGIGQISSEVPQNLSASRPQDRQFILSSKKLLLSDSGFYLCAWGGGSYEQYFGPGTRLTVT.

This clone was seen a handful of times. The chain carries TRBV27 and TRBJ1-3, with D possibly being TRBD1 (6 bases). CDR1 is MNHEY, CDR2 SMNVEV, per germline (reference sequence). V lost 10 bases to trimming and J lost 6 bases, with 7 bases between them. The CDR3 contains 10 residues. The CDR3 reads CANRANTIYF. CDR3 nucleotides: TGTGCCAACAGGGCAAACACCATATATTTT.

This clone appeared a single time. CDR3 nucleotides: TGTGCCAGCGGTAGCGGGGACACCTACGAGCAGTACTTC. This translates into CASGSGDTYEQYF. The rearrangement links TRBV5-5 to TRBJ2-7, with TRBD2 matching 8 bases. This CDR3 contains 13 residues. Looked up from germline, CDR1 is SGHKS and CDR2 is YYEKEE (reference sequence). J lost 2 bases, V lost 7 bases, and 5 bases had no gene match.

The rearrangement uses TRBV28 and TRBJ1-5; 7 nucleotides align to TRBD1. J lost 5 bases, V lost 6 bases, and 16 bases had no gene match. CDR1 is MDHEN and CDR2 is SYDVKM in the germline V gene. This CDR3 contains 17 residues. This CDR3 reads CASSVTGLIMRHQPQHF. As DNA, the CDR3 is TGTGCCAGCAGCGTGACAGGGTTGATAATGCGCCATCAGCCCCAGCATTTT.

This chain joins TRBV25-1 and TRBJ2-5; D is undetermined. The germline CDR1 and CDR2 sequences are MGHDK and SYGVNS. The V end was cut by 5 bases, the J end by 3 bases, with 22 bases between. The CDR3 has 17 residues. The CDR3 DNA reads TGTGCCAGCAGTCTTCGCCTTCCCTTAGCTGGAGAAGAGACCCAGTACTTC. It yields the protein CASSLRLPLAGEETQYF.

The V call is TRBV2, the J call TRBJ1-3; possible D gene TRBD1, 6 bases. Deletions cut 8 bases from V and 1 base from J, with 30 bases between. In germline, CDR1 is SNHLY, CDR2 FYNNEI. This CDR3 is 20 amino acids long. The DNA for the CDR3 is TGTGCCAGCGGCCCCTCGTGGGACACTCCATCGACCCTTTCTGGAAACACCATATATTTT. Encoded protein: CASGPSWDTPSTLSGNTIYF.

The V call is TRBV19, the J call TRBJ1-3, with D tentatively TRBD1 (5 bases). Germline-derived CDR1 and CDR2 are LNHDA and SQIVND (reference sequence). V was pared by 11 bases and J by 0 bases, with 14 bases between. The CDR3 totals 14 residues. The CDR3 bases are TGTGCCTGCCAGACAGCGAACTCTGGAAACACCATATATTTT. Amino acids: CACQTANSGNTIYF.

The chain employs TRBV4-3 and TRBJ2-1; 11 positions agree with TRBD1. Trimming cost V 3 bases and J 0 bases; bases outside gene matches: 1. CDR1 and CDR2 (germline): LGHNA, YSLEER. The length of the CDR3 is 16 residues. The chain's CDR3 is CASSHGTGGSYNEQFF. CDR3 in DNA: TGCGCCAGCAGCCATGGGACAGGGGGCTCCTACAATGAGCAGTTCTTC.

V is TRBV9 and J is TRBJ1-2; a weak D match, TRBD1 (5 bases). Germline CDR1 is SGDLS and CDR2 is YYNGEE. Trimming cost V 0 bases and J 6 bases, with 12 bases left between them. This CDR3 has 14 amino acids. The CDR3 bases are TGTGCCAGCAGCGTAGGCCTGGGAGGGGATGGCTACACCTTC. Translation: CASSVGLGGDGYTF. Full variable domain (outside the CDR3, taken from reference TRBV9 and TRBJ1-2): DSGVTQTPKHLITATGQRVTLRCSPRSGDLSVYWYQQSLDQGLQFLIQYYNGEERAKGNILERFSAQQFPDLHSELNLSSLELGDSALYFCASSVGLGGDGYTFGSGTRLTVV.

The rearrangement joins TRBV11-2 to TRBJ2-5; weak D call: TRBD1 (6 bases). CDR1 is SGHAT and CDR2 is FQNNGV in the germline V gene. The CDR3 is made up of 15 amino acids. Trimming stripped 4 bases from V and 5 bases from J, with 17 bases between. CDR3 in amino acids: CASSSHIRGSETQYF. As DNA, the CDR3 is TGTGCCAGCAGCTCCCACATTAGGGGGAGCGAGACCCAGTACTTC.

The V and J genes are TRBV6-5 and TRBJ2-5; D possibly corresponds to TRBD1 (6 bases). CDR3 length: 14 amino acids. In germline, CDR1 is MNHEY, CDR2 SVGAGI. Trimming left V 2 bases short and J 2 bases short, with 9 bases between. Here the CDR3 DNA reads TGTGCCAGCAGTTACGCCAGGGGACAAGAGACCCAGTACTTC. This translates into CASSYARGQETQYF.

The rearrangement uses TRBV5-1 and TRBJ2-7, with a possible D match to TRBD1 (5 bases). V was clipped by 0 bases and J by 3 bases, with 10 bases between them. Germline values: CDR1 SGHRS, CDR2 YFSETQ. The CDR3 has 14 amino acids. This CDR3 reads CASSLAGQGYEQYF. The CDR3 DNA follows: TGCGCCAGCAGCTTGGCCGGGCAGGGCTACGAGCAGTACTTC. Full variable domain (rest looked up from reference TRBV5-1 and TRBJ2-7): KAGVTQTPRYLIKTRGQQVTLSCSPISGHRSVSWYQQTPGQGLQFLFEYFSETQRNKGNFPGRFSGRQFSNSRSEMNVSTLELGDSALYLCASSLAGQGYEQYFGPGTRLTVT.